This TCR beta chain was profiled in a study of cytomegalovirus exposure and HLA in healthy donors. This CDR3 is 17 amino acids long. Unmatched junction bases numbered 10, after V lost 0 bases and J lost 7 bases. Germline CDR1 is ENHRY and CDR2 is SYGVKD. PCR employed 60 Vbeta and 13 Jbeta primers. Here immunoSEQ multiplex PCR was the method, and the copy in TCRdb shows in-frame clones only, minus some. The sample records around 160,000 clones, roughly 80% being singletons. Study results and limitations: A cluster of highly shared sequence variants was likely a sequencing artifact.

Concerning this clone itself: Antigen unknown.

Sequencing was performed on PBMCs. This TCR came from a male donor in good health and CMV-seronegative. The J gene is TRBJ2-1, the V gene TRBV10-3; 9 bases are a match to TRBD2. This chain's CDR3 is CAISESMKRGAGNEQFF. The CDR3 nucleotides are TGTGCCATCAGTGAGTCGATGAAGCGGGGGGCCGGGAATGAGCAGTTCTTC.